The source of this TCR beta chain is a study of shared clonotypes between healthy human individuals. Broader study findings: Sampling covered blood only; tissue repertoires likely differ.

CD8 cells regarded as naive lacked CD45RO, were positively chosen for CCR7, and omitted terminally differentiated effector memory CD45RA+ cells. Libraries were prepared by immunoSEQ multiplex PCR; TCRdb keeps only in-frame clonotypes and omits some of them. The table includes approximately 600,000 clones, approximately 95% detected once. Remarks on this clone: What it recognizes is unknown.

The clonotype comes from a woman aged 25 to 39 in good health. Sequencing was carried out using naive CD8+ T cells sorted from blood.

The CDR3 region has the DNA TGTGCCAGCAGTTGGGGGTTTCAAGAGACCCAGTACTTC. It is translated as CASSWGFQETQYF. The chain couples TRBV28 to TRBJ2-5; D may correspond to TRBD1 or TRBD2 (5 bases each). CDR1 and CDR2 (germline): MDHEN, SYDVKM. V lost 4 bases and J lost 2, with 8 bases in between. CDR3 length: 13 amino acids.